This is a list of T cell receptor beta chains from one sample in a study of T cells after yellow fever vaccination. TCRdb itself ran the 5' RACE reads through MiXCR, one entry per CDR3 protein. The table includes approximately 330,000 distinct CDR3 sequences, approximately 13% detected once. The sample consisted of CD4+ T cells sorted from PBMCs, taken 15 days after the yellow fever booster vaccination. The receptors were gathered from a man aged 18 to 30 who received the YFV17D yellow fever vaccine. Both conserved end residues are trimmed from each CDR3. Each record gives: V gene, CDR3 length, CDR3 protein.

TRBV7-9,12,ASQPGLAKNIQY
TRBV29-1,12,SVERQGNTGELF
TRBV4-1,15,ASSHPKGSPKADTQY
TRBV20-1,12,SASGTVDAGELF
TRBV5-6,12,ASVGAGYTDTQY
TRBV4-3,12,ASSQEPSNQPQH
TRBV5-6,11,ASSLNGPYGYT
TRBV20-1,12,SARDGSSEETQY
TRBV7-9,12,AGASGLYNSPLH
TRBV6-2/TRBV6-3,11,ASVEREGETQY
TRBV6-2/TRBV6-3,9,ASGNSDTQY
TRBV5-1,13,ASSSLLQGSTEAF
TRBV7-6,10,ASSSDSGTQY
TRBV24-1,13,ATSDPSGNTDTQY
TRBV20-1,13,SARDSGQGVETQY
TRBV11-2,13,ASSLFRGGRETQY
TRBV7-8,12,ATAPGTDDTEAF
TRBV3-1,13,ASSQQGGPGGELF
TRBV4-1,16,ASSQVSLLTKPTGELF
TRBV5-1,11,ASRDSTGAEAF
TRBV11-2,13,ASSLSDSGGYGYT
TRBV20-1,12,SAGLAGGQETQY
TRBV18,11,ASSPPMNTEAF
TRBV7-2,11,ASSSRQNQPQH
TRBV12-3/TRBV12-4,11,ASSSLGVETQY
TRBV3-1,13,ASSQDLGGGTEAF
TRBV3-1,10,ASSQERVRAF
TRBV20-1,9,SATGYTEAF
TRBV4-2,13,ASSQDVTGANVLT
TRBV20-1,13,SAEGRGGAIDTQY
TRBV5-5,12,ASSLAGPGTGYT
TRBV7-2,12,ASSPRVGDQPQH
TRBV18,10,ASSPVNSPLH
TRBV5-1,12,ASSFQGAGTEAF
TRBV18,14,ASSPFGAGSTNEQF
TRBV18,13,ASSLPVQGASEQF
TRBV29-1,11,SVGGRGNQPQH
TRBV6-5,12,ASSYNSGENIQY
TRBV30,13,AWSTDTGLNQPQH